One sample yielded the 7 T cell receptor beta chains listed below, sequenced in a study of blood T cell repertoires in COVID-19. Only in-frame clones appear in the TCRdb table, and some are missing; sequencing was by immunoSEQ multiplex PCR. The table has around 230,000 clones, 81% seen once; the top ten hold roughly 7.9%. The sequencing input was peripheral blood. These receptors were obtained from a woman older than 75 with acute or convalescent COVID-19.

The sample holds one count of this clone. The genes are TRBV5-1 and TRBJ2-5, with a possible D match to TRBD1 (6 bases). Per the germline V gene, CDR1 is SGHRS and CDR2 is YFSETQ. The CDR3 is made up of 15 amino acids. Trimming took 5 bases from V and 2 from J, leaving 16 bases between them. Here the CDR3 DNA reads TGCGCCAGCAGATCCACCGGGACACTGCAAGAGACCCAGTACTTC. Protein product: CASRSTGTLQETQYF.

This clone appeared a single time. The chain couples TRBV28 to TRBJ1-2, with 9 bases that match TRBD1. Trimming at V came to 6 bases and at J to 3 bases, leaving 5 bases not matched to a gene. Germline assignment: CDR1 MDHEN and CDR2 SYDVKM. The CDR3 is 14 amino acids. CDR3: CASSSTGGDYGYTF. CDR3 nucleotide sequence: TGTGCCAGCAGCTCGACAGGGGGAGACTATGGCTACACCTTC.

The chain employs TRBV25-1 and TRBJ2-3; weak D call: TRBD2 (6 bases). Germline V gene lookup returns CDR1 MGHDK and CDR2 SYGVNS. This CDR3 contains 16 residues. The V and J ends lost 1 base and 2 bases respectively, with 13 bases between them. CDR3 sequence (DNA): TGTGCCAGCAGTGAATTCTACGGGAGTAACACAGATACGCAGTATTTT. Its translation is CASSEFYGSNTDTQYF.

This clone has a handful of counts. This chain uses TRBV19 with TRBJ1-2, with D possibly being TRBD1 (6 bases). V gave up 10 bases and J gave up 3 bases, with 15 bases separating them. The germline V gene encodes CDR1 LNHDA and CDR2 SQIVND (reference sequence). CDR3 length: 13 amino acids. Written as DNA, the CDR3 is TGTGCCACCGAATCTACAGGGTACTATGGCTACACCTTC. Translation gives CATESTGYYGYTF.

The V call is TRBV12-3 or TRBV12-4, the J call TRBJ2-3; 7 bases align to TRBD2. Trimming cost V 8 bases and J 1 base; bases outside gene matches: 3. The CDR3 contains 13 residues. CDR3 DNA: TGTGCCAGCGATAGCGGGCGCACAGATACGCAGTATTTT. Protein product: CASDSGRTDTQYF.

The V and J genes are TRBV5-1 and TRBJ1-1, with D hard to call. CDR3 length equals 11 residues. The germline CDR1 and CDR2 sequences are SGHRS and YFSETQ. Between the trimmed V and J ends, which lost 0 bases and 8 bases, there was a span of 5 bases. The CDR3 loop reads CASSLDSEAFF. The CDR3 DNA reads as TGCGCCAGCAGCTTGGACAGCGAAGCTTTCTTT.

This sequence joins TRBV4-1 and TRBJ2-7; D is possibly TRBD1 (7 bases). The CDR3 consists of 16 residues. V dropped 2 bases and J dropped 4 bases, with 18 bases sitting between them. Germline CDR1 and CDR2: MGHRA and YSYEKL. The CDR3 DNA is TGCGCCAGCAGCCAATTTTGGGCAGGGGGGTTTTACGAGCAGTACTTC. Protein: CASSQFWAGGFYEQYF.